This T cell receptor beta chain was recorded in a study of OX40 agonist ivuxolimab in advanced cancers. About the study: Recorded diagnoses for dose-escalation patients were hepatocellular carcinoma, melanoma, renal cell or head and neck cancer.

Cycle 7 day 1, cycle 4 day 1, and baseline were the timepoints at which blood was sampled. Study-level findings and limits: At 0.1 to 3.0 mg/kg and by week 6, clonal expansion occurred in CD4+ and CD8+ blood T cells.

As for this clone: No antigen is known for it.

This CDR3 has 17 amino acids. V gave up 1 base and J gave up 7 bases; unmatched junction bases: 11. Germline V CDR1 and CDR2: SGHDN, FVKESK. Libraries were prepared by immunoSEQ multiplex PCR; TCRdb keeps only in-frame clonotypes and omits some of them. Of around 10,000 clones listed, 80% to 90% were seen once; the top ten hold over 10%. The receptor was derived from an adult with an advanced solid tumor such as melanoma, head and neck, liver or kidney cancer. The starting material was CD4+ or CD8+ T cells sorted from blood, obtained in a trial of the OX40 agonist ivuxolimab. The chain uses TRBV14 and TRBJ2-3; 10 bases line up with TRBD2. The CDR3 region has the DNA TGTGCCAGCAGCCAAGGCTTCCTAGCGGGGGTTTTAAATACGCAGTATTTT. Translation: CASSQGFLAGVLNTQYF.